This record concerns one T cell receptor beta chain sequence. As yet, its antigen is unknown. There are 13 residues in the CDR3. Germline-derived CDR1 and CDR2 are SEHNR and FQNEAQ (reference sequence). V shed 0 bases and J shed 3 bases, with 5 bases lying between them. The method was immunoSEQ multiplex PCR; TCRdb's version includes in-frame clones alone and lacks a portion of them. The sample holds roughly 68,000 clones, around 74% seen once. This record comes from a study of a mutant IDH1 vaccine in newly diagnosed glioma. The time point denotes: week 35, safety follow-up. Vaccine doses each comprised 300 ug of mutant IDH1 20-mer peptide, with topical imiquimod.

The receptor was isolated from a man aged 50 to 59 with glioma. Sequenced material: PBMCs, taken from a glioma patient whose treatment included an IDH1 peptide vaccine. V gene TRBV7-9 combines with J gene TRBJ1-2; D remains ambiguous. The CDR3 sequence: CASSLASYYGYTF. The CDR3 nucleotides are TGTGCCAGCAGCTTAGCCTCCTACTATGGCTACACCTTC.